The next 32 T cell receptor beta chains were all read from a single sample in a study of shared clonotypes between healthy human individuals. Sequenced by immunoSEQ multiplex PCR; TCRdb stores in-frame clones only, minus some. The sample lists some 1.5 million clones, roughly 95% occurring once. The sample consisted of naive CD4+ T cells sorted from blood. This sample's subset: CD45RA+ positively selected. These receptors all come from a man under 40 in good health.

This clone showed up just once. The chain links TRBV5-1 to TRBJ2-3, with TRBD1 matching over 8 bases. The CDR3 has 15 residues. CDR1 and CDR2 (germline): SGHRS, YFSETQ. The V and J ends lost 4 bases and 4 bases, in that order; junction bases with no gene match: 8. CDR3 DNA sequence: TGCGCCAGCAGCCCGCAGGGGGCGGAAGCAGATACGCAGTATTTT. This gives the protein CASSPQGAEADTQYF.

The gene calls are TRBV14 and TRBJ2-6; no definite D call. Per germline, CDR1 SGHDN and CDR2 FVKESK. The CDR3 sequence is 20 residues long. V was cut by 1 base and J by 0 bases, with 19 bases left in between. The CDR3 region is CASSQGIEPNLFSGANVLTF. In nucleotides, the CDR3 is TGTGCCAGCAGCCAAGGTATAGAACCGAACCTTTTCTCTGGGGCCAACGTCCTGACTTTC.

A note on this clone: Within the sample, other DNA sequences also encode this same CDR3. The rearrangement uses TRBV7-6 and TRBJ2-7; 7 nucleotides align to TRBD1. Germline assignment: CDR1 SGHVS and CDR2 FNYEAQ. The CDR3 spans 18 residues. V dropped 1 base and J dropped 2; count of bases not matched to a gene: 14. In DNA, the CDR3 is TGTGCCAGCAGCTTAGGAGGGGGACAGAACCCTTCCACCTACGAGCAGTACTTC. Its translation is CASSLGGGQNPSTYEQYF. The whole variable domain, filled in from reference TRBV7-6 and TRBJ2-7, reads GAGVSQSPRYKVTKRGQDVALRCDPISGHVSLYWYRQALGQGPEFLTYFNYEAQQDKSGLPNDRFSAERPEGSISTLTIQRTEQRDSAMYRCASSLGGGQNPSTYEQYFGPGTRLTVT.

V and J are TRBV7-3 and TRBJ2-3, with D possibly called TRBD1 or TRBD2 (5 bases each). V was pared by 3 bases and J by 2 bases, with 15 bases between. From germline, CDR1 is SGHTA and CDR2 FQGTGA. The CDR3 runs 16 residues. Written as DNA, the CDR3 is TGTGCCAGCAGCTTTGGGACCGGACAAACCACAGATACGCAGTATTTT. Protein product: CASSFGTGQTTDTQYF.

This sequence joins TRBV11-2 and TRBJ1-1, with 7 bases lining up with TRBD1. J was trimmed by 1 base and V by 8 bases; bases with no gene match: 4. Germline V gene lookup returns CDR1 SGHAT and CDR2 FQNNGV. CDR3 length: 13 amino acids. CDR3 sequence (DNA): TGTGCCAGCCAGGGACAGCCGAACACTGAAGCTTTCTTT. It specifies CASQGQPNTEAFF.

V gene TRBV5-1 combines with J gene TRBJ2-1; 10 nucleotides line up with TRBD1. The V gene end was trimmed by 4 bases and the J gene end by 8 bases; junction bases not matched to a gene: 21. The CDR3 has 19 amino acids. The germline V gene has CDR1 SGHRS and CDR2 YFSETQ. In DNA, the CDR3 is TGCGCCAGCAGCGTAGAACCGGGACAGGGGTTTTTTAGTCGGGATGAGCAGTTCTTC. Protein product: CASSVEPGQGFFSRDEQFF.

The chain combines TRBV5-5 with TRBJ2-3; D perhaps matches TRBD1 (6 bases). Trimming took off 0 bases at V and 4 bases at J, with 9 bases between the two ends. Germline V gene lookup returns CDR1 SGHKS and CDR2 YYEKEE (reference sequence). The CDR3 loop spans 14 amino acids. CDR3 sequence (DNA): TGTGCCAGCAGCTTGGTTCAGGGGCCAGATACGCAGTATTTT. Its translation: CASSLVQGPDTQYF.

About this clone: The same CDR3 can be traced to other DNA sequences in this sample. CDR3 amino acids: CASSRAGSYEQYF. The CDR3 coding sequence is TGTGCCAGTAGTAGGGCCGGCTCCTACGAGCAGTACTTC. The V gene is TRBV19, the J gene TRBJ2-7; D gene unclear. Deletions cut 4 bases from V and 0 bases from J, with 7 bases between. The CDR3 extends over 13 amino acids. The germline V gene has CDR1 LNHDA and CDR2 SQIVND (reference sequence).

The chain's CDR3 is CASSLEGWDRDNEQFF. The DNA of the CDR3 is TGTGCCAGCAGCTTGGAGGGTTGGGACCGAGACAATGAGCAGTTCTTC. V gene TRBV5-4 combines with J gene TRBJ2-1; either TRBD1 or TRBD2 may supply D (5 bases each). CDR3 length: 16 residues. Germline loops: CDR1 SGHNT, CDR2 YYREEE (reference sequence). Trimming took off 0 bases at V and 5 bases at J, with 15 bases between the two ends.

The chain joins TRBV19 to TRBJ2-3; no definite D call. The CDR3 has 13 amino acids. Germline CDR1 reads LNHDA; CDR2 reads SQIVND (reference sequence). Trimming took off 4 bases at V and 7 bases at J, with 12 bases between the two ends. Here the CDR3 DNA reads TGTGCCAGTAGTAGACCAGGTGGGAATACGCAGTATTTT. Translation: CASSRPGGNTQYF.

The chain uses TRBV7-2 and TRBJ2-1; the match to TRBD2 covers 13 bases. The germline V gene has CDR1 SGHTA and CDR2 FQGNSA. This CDR3 comprises 17 residues. The junction had 4 bases not matched to a gene; V was cut back by 2 bases and J by 3 bases. DNA for the CDR3: TGTGCCAGCAGCTTAATGGGGACTAGCGGGATCTACAATGAGCAGTTCTTC. Translating gives CASSLMGTSGIYNEQFF. Full variable domain (outside the CDR3, taken from reference TRBV7-2 and TRBJ2-1): GAGVSQSPSNKVTEKGKDVELRCDPISGHTALYWYRQSLGQGLEFLIYFQGNSAPDKSGLPSDRFSAERTGGSVSTLTIQRTQQEDSAVYLCASSLMGTSGIYNEQFFGPGTRLTVL.

This sequence joins TRBV9 and TRBJ2-3; D possibly corresponds to TRBD1 (6 bases). The germline V gene encodes CDR1 SGDLS and CDR2 YYNGEE. Trimming shortened V by 1 base and J by 0 bases, and 18 bases separated the two germline ends. The CDR3 has 18 residues. The CDR3 sequence: CASSVSSLTGFSTDTQYF. In nucleotides, the CDR3 is TGTGCCAGCAGCGTATCGTCACTAACAGGGTTTAGCACAGATACGCAGTATTTT. Combining the CDR3 with reference TRBV9 and TRBJ2-3 gives the whole variable domain DSGVTQTPKHLITATGQRVTLRCSPRSGDLSVYWYQQSLDQGLQFLIQYYNGEERAKGNILERFSAQQFPDLHSELNLSSLELGDSALYFCASSVSSLTGFSTDTQYFGPGTRLTVL.

The chain has TRBV30 and TRBJ2-5, with 7 nucleotides matching TRBD2. The CDR3 consists of 14 residues. Germline V gene data show CDR1 as GTSNPN and CDR2 as SVGIG (reference sequence). The V segment lost 4 bases and the J segment 4 bases; nucleotides outside the gene matches: 9. The DNA of the CDR3 is TGTGCCTGGACGGAGGGAGGGCTGGGAGAGACCCAGTACTTC. Residues: CAWTEGGLGETQYF.

V is TRBV27 and J is TRBJ1-1, with 8 bases that match TRBD1. Germline V CDR1 and CDR2: MNHEY, SMNVEV (reference sequence). There are 16 residues in the CDR3. Germline trimming cut 5 bases from V and 0 bases from J; bases unmatched to any gene: 8. The CDR3 sequence is CASSHYPGGVNTEAFF. DNA of the CDR3: TGTGCCAGCAGTCACTACCCAGGGGGCGTGAACACTGAAGCTTTCTTT.

This clone appeared a single time. The chain carries TRBV29-1 and TRBJ2-3, with a weak D call TRBD2 (6 bases). The CDR3 has 13 amino acids. Trimming cost V 4 bases and J 5 bases, with 13 bases left between them. Germline V gene data show CDR1 as SQVTM and CDR2 as ANQGSEA. CDR3 sequence (DNA): TGCAGCGTTGGGGCAGCGGGCGGAGATACGCAGTATTTT. Protein: CSVGAAGGDTQYF.

The V and J genes are TRBV10-1 and TRBJ2-7, with D perhaps matching TRBD2 (7 bases). Trimming cost V 4 bases and J 2 bases, with 21 bases left between them. This CDR3 region has 17 residues. Germline CDR1 WNHNN, CDR2 SYGVQD (reference sequence). CDR3 amino acids: CASSGPRGAGAPYEQYF. CDR3 coding DNA: TGCGCCAGCAGTGGCCCCCGCGGCGCGGGGGCTCCCTACGAGCAGTACTTC.

V gene TRBV29-1 combines with J gene TRBJ2-3; D gene ambiguous. In germline, CDR1 is SQVTM, CDR2 ANQGSEA. The CDR3 has 15 residues. Trimming cost V 4 bases and J 2 bases, with 16 bases left between them. CDR3 in amino acids: CSVAPLGRYTDTQYF. The CDR3 nucleotides read TGCAGCGTTGCTCCCCTAGGGCGGTACACAGATACGCAGTATTTT.

Concerning this clone itself: Other nucleotide sequences in the sample specify the same CDR3. This rearrangement joins TRBV9 to TRBJ2-1; D gene uncertain. Looked up from germline, CDR1 is SGDLS and CDR2 is YYNGEE. This CDR3 has 13 amino acids. The germline V and J ends were trimmed by 1 base and 3 bases, with 5 bases remaining between them. CDR3 nucleotide sequence: TGTGCCAGCAGCGTATTAAGCTACAATGAGCAGTTCTTC. It translates to CASSVLSYNEQFF. The whole variable domain, filled in from reference TRBV9 and TRBJ2-1, reads DSGVTQTPKHLITATGQRVTLRCSPRSGDLSVYWYQQSLDQGLQFLIQYYNGEERAKGNILERFSAQQFPDLHSELNLSSLELGDSALYFCASSVLSYNEQFFGPGTRLTVL.

The chain has TRBV5-6 and TRBJ1-2; D is unclear. The germline V gene encodes CDR1 SGHDT and CDR2 YYEEEE. The CDR3 has 13 amino acids. V was shortened by 5 bases and J by 1 base, with 9 bases between the two germline ends. CDR3: CASRTPLNYGYTF. DNA for the CDR3: TGTGCCAGCAGGACACCCCTTAACTATGGCTACACCTTC.

This rearrangement joins TRBV2 to TRBJ1-1, with 11 bases matching TRBD1. Germline trimming cut 6 bases from V and 4 bases from J; bases unmatched to any gene: 4. The CDR3 has 14 residues. Germline assignment: CDR1 SNHLY and CDR2 FYNNEI. The DNA of the CDR3 is TGTGCCAGCAGGACGGACAGGGGGCTCACTGAAGCTTTCTTT. This sequence encodes CASRTDRGLTEAFF.

This clone was picked up one time. The same CDR3 arises from other DNA sequences in this sample as well. This chain joins TRBV18 and TRBJ1-5; weak D call: TRBD1 (6 bases). The CDR3 is 13 amino acids. Germline lookup yields CDR1 KGHSH and CDR2 LQKENI. The V and J ends lost 4 bases and 6 bases respectively, with 10 bases between them. The CDR3 bases are TGTGCCAGCTCACAGGGGGTTGGTCAGCCCCAGCATTTT. Translating it yields CASSQGVGQPQHF.

This clone was seen just once. The CDR3 nucleotides are TGTGCCAGCAGCCCGCAAACAGGGGGCGCTTCTGGGGCCAACGTCCTGACTTTC. Protein product: CASSPQTGGASGANVLTF. This chain joins TRBV4-2 and TRBJ2-6, with 9 bases lining up with TRBD1. The V gene end was trimmed by 4 bases and the J gene end by 1 base; junction bases not matched to a gene: 8. Germline-derived CDR1 and CDR2 are LGHNA and YNFKEQ. The CDR3 has 18 amino acids.

The chain carries TRBV11-2 and TRBJ2-7; no definite D call. Germline V CDR1 and CDR2: SGHAT, FQNNGV. Between the trimmed V and J ends, which lost 5 bases and 3 bases, there was a span of 5 bases. This CDR3 is built from 11 residues. The CDR3 reads CASSNVYEQYF. The CDR3 DNA sequence: TGTGCCAGCAGCAACGTCTACGAGCAGTACTTC.

The J gene is TRBJ1-1, the V gene TRBV19; 9 nucleotides agree with TRBD1. The V gene's germline CDR1 is LNHDA and CDR2 SQIVND (reference sequence). The CDR3 loop spans 14 amino acids. V lost 4 bases and J lost 7; bases outside the gene matches: 7. The CDR3 nucleotides read TGTGCCAGTAGTAGCGGACAGGGGAAGGGTGAAGCTTTCTTT. Its translation is CASSSGQGKGEAFF.

J is TRBJ2-7 and V is TRBV4-1; possible D gene TRBD2, 6 bases. Germline CDR1 is MGHRA and CDR2 is YSYEKL. The CDR3 has 16 residues. Trimming pared 0 bases from V and 2 bases from J, leaving 14 bases between. This chain's CDR3 is CASSQDEALAPYEQYF. CDR3 DNA sequence: TGCGCCAGCAGCCAAGATGAAGCGCTAGCGCCCTACGAGCAGTACTTC.

The chain couples TRBV5-5 to TRBJ2-5; D is possibly TRBD2 (6 bases). Trimming shortened V by 4 bases and J by 2 bases, and 9 bases separated the two germline ends. CDR3 length: 13 residues. Germline V gene data show CDR1 as SGHKS and CDR2 as YYEKEE (reference sequence). The CDR3 nucleotides read TGTGCCAGCAGCGCCGGGACTCAAGAGACCCAGTACTTC. This translates into CASSAGTQETQYF.

Turning to this clone: Mismatch with germline at one junction end may stem from a read error. The DNA for the CDR3 is TGCAGTGCTAGAGTGCGGTATGGACAGGACTTT. This encodes CSARVRYGQDF. J is TRBJ2-3 and V is TRBV20-1; 7 bases are a match to TRBD1. Germline V gives CDR1 DFQATT, CDR2 SNEGSKA (reference sequence). This CDR3 is built from 11 residues.

This clone was seen once. The gene calls are TRBV7-9 and TRBJ2-7, with TRBD2 identical over 7 bases. V gave up 1 base and J gave up 6 bases; unmatched junction bases: 12. The CDR3 covers 16 residues. Germline V lookup: CDR1 SEHNR, CDR2 FQNEAQ (reference sequence). This CDR3 reads CASSLEGTIASREQYF. The CDR3 DNA reads TGTGCCAGCAGCTTAGAAGGGACTATTGCATCTCGCGAGCAGTACTTC.

V gene TRBV10-3 combines with J gene TRBJ2-1, with D perhaps TRBD1 or TRBD2 (5 bases each). The CDR3 contains 12 residues. The ends were cut back, 9 bases at V and 4 bases at J, with 10 bases in the middle. Germline V gene data show CDR1 as ENHRY and CDR2 as SYGVKD. The CDR3 is CAMGRRYNEQFF. The CDR3 DNA reads as TGTGCCATGGGACGCCGATACAATGAGCAGTTCTTC.

The chain is built from TRBV7-9 and TRBJ1-1; 8 bases line up with TRBD1. J gave up 5 bases and V 5 bases, and 10 bases lay outside the gene matches. The CDR3 totals 15 residues. Germline-derived CDR1 and CDR2 are SEHNR and FQNEAQ (reference sequence). The CDR3 loop reads CASSPARTGLTEAFF. In DNA form, the CDR3 reads TGTGCCAGCAGCCCCGCGAGGACAGGGCTAACTGAAGCTTTCTTT. Drawing the rest from reference TRBV7-9 and TRBJ1-1, the complete variable domain is DTGVSQNPRHKITKRGQNVTFRCDPISEHNRLYWYRQTLGQGPEFLTYFQNEAQLEKSRLLSDRFSAERPKGSFSTLEIQRTEQGDSAMYLCASSPARTGLTEAFFGQGTRLTVV.

The sample holds a few counts of this clone. The CDR3 bases are TGTGCCAGCAGCTTAGGGCCCGGTTACAATGAGCAGTTCTTC. It encodes CASSLGPGYNEQFF. The J gene is TRBJ2-1, the V gene TRBV7-8; D is unresolved. The CDR3 has 14 residues. The germline V gene has CDR1 SGHVS and CDR2 FQNEAQ. V was shortened by 1 base and J by 4 bases, with 8 bases between the two germline ends.

J is TRBJ2-5 and V is TRBV5-1, with D perhaps given as TRBD1 or TRBD2 (6 bases each). V was clipped by 7 bases and J by 5 bases, with 18 bases between them. Germline assignment: CDR1 SGHRS and CDR2 YFSETQ. This CDR3 comprises 14 residues. In nucleotides, the CDR3 is TGCGCCAGCGGGCCGACGGGGGCTGAGGAGACCCAGTACTTC. This gives the protein CASGPTGAEETQYF.